This T cell receptor (beta chain) was captured by sequencing in a study of OX40 agonist ivuxolimab in advanced cancers. Whole-study results and caveats: Both CD4+ and CD8+ T cell populations in blood had undergone clonal expansion by week 6 at 0.1 to 3.0 mg/kg.

This clone was found a few times. Its antigen is not identified. Clones were sequenced by immunoSEQ multiplex PCR, and TCRdb holds only the in-frame ones, with some missing. The sample consists of more than 35,000 clones, 70% to 80% of them appearing once. Germline CDR1 reads SGDLS; CDR2 reads YYNGEE. The CDR3 has 12 residues. Between the trimmed V and J ends, which lost 3 bases and 4 bases, there was a span of 4 bases. The sequencing here drew on CD4+ or CD8+ T cells sorted from blood, taken in a trial of the OX40 agonist ivuxolimab. The chain joins TRBV9 to TRBJ2-2; D ambiguous. The receptor comes from an adult with an advanced solid tumor such as melanoma, head and neck, liver or kidney cancer. CDR3 residues: CASSDGTGELFF. The CDR3 bases are TGTGCCAGCAGCGACGGCACCGGGGAGCTGTTTTTT.